The next 17 T cell receptor beta chains were all read from a single sample in a study of cytomegalovirus exposure and HLA in healthy donors (dated by TCRdb to 2016 to 2017). Libraries were built with the immunoSEQ multiplex PCR assay. For the multiplex PCR, a mixture combining 60 forward primers for TCR Vbeta segments and 13 reverse primers for TCR Jbeta segments was used. This is the immuneACCESS table as TCRdb keeps it, with only in-frame sequences that have V and J called. A part of the clones is gone; compared with another copy, unresolved V genes explain less than half, and the rest is unexplained. In this sample the table shows 150,000 to 200,000 clones, 60% to 85% of which occur a single time. Around 1.6% of the sample is in the top ten clones. The sample consisted of PBMCs. The receptors shown here come from a man aged 18 to 29 in good health and CMV-seronegative.

The rearrangement links TRBV2 to TRBJ2-5; D uncertain. Per the germline V gene, CDR1 is SNHLY and CDR2 is FYNNEI. This CDR3 has 12 residues. V lost 2 bases to trimming and J lost 1 base, with 2 bases between them. CDR3 residues: CASSELQETQYF. In DNA, the CDR3 is TGTGCCAGCAGTGAACTCCAAGAGACCCAGTACTTC.

This clone was counted only a few times. Relative to the germline gene, one junction end is altered; a read error may explain this. The chain couples TRBV7-7 to TRBJ2-5; D is perhaps TRBD2 (5 bases). The J call may be in error: the DNA end matches TRBJ2-7 better. CDR3 length: 13 residues. Germline V gives CDR1 SSHAT, CDR2 FNYEAQ (reference sequence). CDR3: CASSAGLTYEQYF. The CDR3 region has the DNA TGTGCTAGCAGCGCCGGACTTACCTACGAGCAGTACTTC.

The gene calls are TRBV9 and TRBJ2-7, with TRBD2 matching 12 bases. Germline trimming cut 2 bases from V and 5 bases from J; bases unmatched to any gene: 5. Germline CDR1 reads SGDLS; CDR2 reads YYNGEE. This CDR3 is built from 15 residues. For the CDR3, the DNA is TGTGCCAGCAGCGTCCTAGCGGGAGGGGCCCACGAGCAGTACTTC. Its protein product is CASSVLAGGAHEQYF.

The chain employs TRBV12-1 and TRBJ1-4; TRBD1 is taken as the D call from the table, unchecked against the DNA. TRBV12-1 is a pseudogene segment. This CDR3 region has 16 residues. The CDR3 region has the DNA TGTGCCAGCAGCTTTACGGACAGGGTAGCTAATGAAAAACTGTTTTTT. Amino acids: CASSFTDRVANEKLFF.

CDR3 in DNA: TGCGCCAGCAGCCAAGAGGGGGGGACGGCTTTGCCCCAGCATTTT. It codes for CASSQEGGTALPQHF. The chain uses TRBV4-1 and TRBJ1-5, with a weak D call TRBD1 (5 bases). Deletions cut 0 bases from V and 9 bases from J, with 15 bases between. This CDR3 comprises 15 residues. Germline V CDR1 and CDR2: MGHRA, YSYEKL.

This clone was found a few times. V gene TRBV29-1 combines with J gene TRBJ2-2; no clear D. The CDR3 spans 12 residues. Trimming pared 5 bases from V and 0 bases from J, leaving 4 bases between. Germline values: CDR1 SQVTM, CDR2 ANQGSEA. Here the CDR3 DNA reads TGCAGCGTTCTTGCGAACACCGGGGAGCTGTTTTTT. Protein: CSVLANTGELFF.

V gene TRBV28 combines with J gene TRBJ1-3; D is undetermined. CDR1 and CDR2 from the germline V gene are MDHEN and SYDVKM. Trimming stripped 7 bases from V and 0 bases from J, with 13 bases between. There are 15 residues in the CDR3. CDR3 protein: CASISLEFSGNTIYF. The CDR3 coding sequence is TGTGCCAGCATCTCCCTGGAGTTCTCTGGAAACACCATATATTTT.

The chain carries TRBV5-1 and TRBJ2-2, with 8 bases lining up with TRBD1. The CDR3 covers 16 residues. J gave up 4 bases and V 4 bases, and 9 bases lay outside the gene matches. Germline lookup yields CDR1 SGHRS and CDR2 YFSETQ. This CDR3 reads CASSPLTGALTGELFF. The DNA of the CDR3 is TGCGCCAGCAGCCCCCTGACAGGGGCTCTCACCGGGGAGCTGTTTTTT.

The chain links TRBV30 to TRBJ1-6; D remains ambiguous. The germline CDR1 and CDR2 sequences are GTSNPN and SVGIG (reference sequence). V lost 5 bases and J lost 7, with 9 bases in between. The CDR3 contains 12 residues. The CDR3 is CAWGSRNSPLHF. In DNA, the CDR3 is TGTGCCTGGGGGTCCAGGAATTCACCCCTCCACTTT.

The chain recombines TRBV10-3 with TRBJ1-2; the match to TRBD1 covers 12 bases. Germline V gene sequence: CDR1 ENHRY, CDR2 SYGVKD. The CDR3 consists of 19 residues. J lost 6 bases, V lost 4 bases, and 18 bases had no gene match. Here the CDR3 reads CAISAGQGAGGSVANGYTF. DNA of the CDR3: TGTGCCATCAGTGCGGGACAGGGGGCAGGAGGAAGTGTGGCAAATGGCTACACCTTC.

The chain couples TRBV4-2 to TRBJ2-1; 10 bases are a match to TRBD2. CDR3 length: 18 residues. Germline V gene lookup returns CDR1 LGHNA and CDR2 YNFKEQ. The trim removed 4 bases at V and 5 bases at J, leaving 14 bases unmatched. The CDR3 DNA follows: TGTGCCAGCAGCCTGTCCCCCATCGGACTAGCGGCCCACAATGAGCAGTTCTTC. It translates to CASSLSPIGLAAHNEQFF.

Concerning this clone itself: At one end the junction does not follow the germline gene, possibly because of a read error. V and J are TRBV7-9 and TRBJ2-1, with 11 nucleotides matching TRBD2. The CDR3 is 16 amino acids. Germline assignment: CDR1 SEHNR and CDR2 FQNEAQ (reference sequence). The CDR3 DNA is TGTTCCAGCAGCTCGCCTAGCGGGAGGTCTTACAATGAGCAGTTCTTC. Translating it yields CSSSSPSGRSYNEQFF. The variable domain in full, completed from reference TRBV7-9 and TRBJ2-1, reads DTGVSQNPRHKITKRGQNVTFRCDPISEHNRLYWYRQTLGQGPEFLTYFQNEAQLEKSRLLSDRFSAERPKGSFSTLEIQRTEQGDSAMYLCSSSSPSGRSYNEQFFGPGTRLTVL.

This chain uses TRBV18 with TRBJ1-6, with 9 bases matching TRBD1. Germline loops: CDR1 KGHSH, CDR2 LQKENI. The CDR3 runs to 16 residues. J gave up 7 bases and V 4 bases, and 8 bases lay outside the gene matches. As DNA, the CDR3 is TGTGCCAGCTCACGGTGGACAGGGGATCCCAATTCACCCCTCCACTTT. Amino acid sequence: CASSRWTGDPNSPLHF.

The chain recombines TRBV7-9 with TRBJ1-4; 10 nucleotides match TRBD1. V trimming: 5 bases; J trimming: 4 bases; junction bases outside the gene matches: 4. Germline V lookup: CDR1 SEHNR, CDR2 FQNEAQ (reference sequence). This CDR3 contains 15 residues. The CDR3 DNA follows: TGTGCCAGCAGCCCAGGACAGGGGGGTAATGAAAAACTGTTTTTT. Protein: CASSPGQGGNEKLFF.

J is TRBJ2-1 and V is TRBV28, with 7 nucleotides matching TRBD2. CDR1 and CDR2 (germline): MDHEN, SYDVKM. This CDR3 comprises 12 residues. V shed 2 bases, J shed 8 bases, and the junction held 0 bases outside the gene matches. The CDR3 DNA follows: TGTGCCAGCAGTTTACGGGGGGATGAGCAGTTCTTC. Translated, it gives CASSLRGDEQFF.

On this clone: At the DNA level, this CDR3 is encoded by other sequences in the same sample as well. The genes are TRBV6-1 and TRBJ1-1; D is ambiguous. Trimming removed 5 bases at V and 5 bases at J, with 9 bases between. Germline V gene data show CDR1 as MNHNS and CDR2 as SASEGT. The CDR3 has 12 residues. The CDR3 here is CASSLRGTEAFF. The CDR3 DNA sequence: TGTGCCAGCAGTCTCCGAGGAACTGAAGCTTTCTTT.

The V and J genes are TRBV11-2 and TRBJ1-1, with a tentative D call TRBD1 (5 bases). This CDR3 contains 15 residues. Germline CDR1 SGHAT, CDR2 FQNNGV. The V and J ends lost 1 base and 1 base respectively, with 10 bases between them. DNA of the CDR3: TGTGCCAGCAGCTTAGGCAGAAGGGGGAACACTGAAGCTTTCTTT. Translating gives CASSLGRRGNTEAFF.